The present T cell receptor beta chain was sequenced within a study of T cell changes during pregnancy in multiple sclerosis (dated by TCRdb to about 2019). Background for the entire study: Changes in the T cell repertoire over the course of pregnancy were examined in this study in women with multiple sclerosis.

Preparation of the library involved the immunoSEQ multiplex PCR assay. TCRdb holds this immuneACCESS table with in-frame rearrangements only. Some clones are missing; in checked studies, unresolved V genes explain under half, and the rest has no known cause. The sample table holds around 80,000 clones, of which 90% to 95% were seen once. About 0.94% of the sample belongs to the ten largest clones. For this clone: Its binding antigen is unknown. It has no much larger one-base neighbor in the sample; base qualities were not kept.

CDR1 is given as SQVTM and CDR2 as ANQGSEA, both from the germline V gene. Counted from cysteine to phenylalanine, this CDR3 has 13 amino acids. Of all the DNA, just the CDR3 is kept, 39 bases in frame from base 1. V trim: 6 bases; J trim: 5 bases; unmatched bases: 6. The receptor was derived from a female donor in good health, enrolled as a control in a pregnancy study. This sequence uses TRBV29-1 and TRBJ2-1, with 8 bases matching TRBD1. The material sequenced was peripheral blood, taken in the second trimester of pregnancy. Here is the DNA: TGCAGCGTACTGACAGGGGACGACAATGAGCAGTTCTTC. It codes for CSVLTGDDNEQFF.